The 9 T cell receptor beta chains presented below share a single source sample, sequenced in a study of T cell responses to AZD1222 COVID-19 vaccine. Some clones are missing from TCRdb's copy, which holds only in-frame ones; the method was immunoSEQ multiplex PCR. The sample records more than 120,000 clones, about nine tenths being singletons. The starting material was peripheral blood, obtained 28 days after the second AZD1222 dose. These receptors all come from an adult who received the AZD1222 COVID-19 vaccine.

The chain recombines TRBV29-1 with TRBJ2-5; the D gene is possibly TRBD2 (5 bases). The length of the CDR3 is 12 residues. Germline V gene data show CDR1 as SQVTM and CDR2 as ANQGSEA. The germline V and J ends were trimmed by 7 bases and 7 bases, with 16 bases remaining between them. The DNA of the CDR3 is TGCAGCGACCGCGCAGCGGTGGGGACCCAGTACTTC. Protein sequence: CSDRAAVGTQYF. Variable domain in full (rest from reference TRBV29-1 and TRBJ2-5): SAVISQKPSRDICQRGTSLTIQCQVDSQVTMMFWYRQQPGQSLTLIATANQGSEATYESGFVIDKFPISRPNLTFSTLTVSNMSPEDSSIYLCSDRAAVGTQYFGPGTRLLVL.

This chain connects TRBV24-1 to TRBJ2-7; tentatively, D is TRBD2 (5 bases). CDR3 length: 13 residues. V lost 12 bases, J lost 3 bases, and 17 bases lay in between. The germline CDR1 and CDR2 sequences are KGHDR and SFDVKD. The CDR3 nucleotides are TGTGCCCCCTTTGATAGACGGGACTACGAGCAGTACGTC. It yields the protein CAPFDRRDYEQYV.

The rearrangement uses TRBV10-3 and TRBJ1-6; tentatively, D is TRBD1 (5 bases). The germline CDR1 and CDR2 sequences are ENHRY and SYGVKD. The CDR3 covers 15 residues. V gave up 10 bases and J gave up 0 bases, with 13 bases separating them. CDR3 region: CATSPGSSYNSPLHF. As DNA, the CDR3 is TGTGCCACGAGTCCAGGGAGCTCCTATAATTCACCCCTCCACTTT.

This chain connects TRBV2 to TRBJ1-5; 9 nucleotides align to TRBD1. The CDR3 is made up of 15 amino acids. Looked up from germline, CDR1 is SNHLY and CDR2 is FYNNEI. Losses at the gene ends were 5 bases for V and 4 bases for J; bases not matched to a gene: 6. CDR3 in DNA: TGTGCCAGCAGTCCCTTACAGGGGGCGAATCAGCCCCAGCATTTT. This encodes CASSPLQGANQPQHF.

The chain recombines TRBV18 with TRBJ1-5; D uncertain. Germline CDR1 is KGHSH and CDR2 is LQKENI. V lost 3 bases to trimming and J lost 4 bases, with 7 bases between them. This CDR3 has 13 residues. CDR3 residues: CASSPGQNQPQHF. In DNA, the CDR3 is TGTGCCAGCTCACCTGGCCAGAATCAGCCCCAGCATTTT.

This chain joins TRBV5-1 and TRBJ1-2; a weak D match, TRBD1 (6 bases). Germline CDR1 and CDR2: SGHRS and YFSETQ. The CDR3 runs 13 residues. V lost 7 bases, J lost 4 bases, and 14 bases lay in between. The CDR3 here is CASGAGQTYGYTF. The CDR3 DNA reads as TGCGCCAGCGGGGCCGGACAGACCTATGGCTACACCTTC.

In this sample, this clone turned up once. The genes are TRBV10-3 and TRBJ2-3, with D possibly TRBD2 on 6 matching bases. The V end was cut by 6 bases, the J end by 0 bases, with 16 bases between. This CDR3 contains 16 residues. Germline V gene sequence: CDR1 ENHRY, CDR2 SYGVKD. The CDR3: CAISAPGSGSTDTQYF. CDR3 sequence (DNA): TGTGCCATCAGCGCACCTGGGAGCGGGAGCACAGATACGCAGTATTTT.

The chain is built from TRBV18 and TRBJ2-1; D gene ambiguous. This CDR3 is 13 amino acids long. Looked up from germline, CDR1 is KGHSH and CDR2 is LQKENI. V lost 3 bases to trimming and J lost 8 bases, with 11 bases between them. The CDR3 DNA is TGTGCCAGCTCACCGTATAACAGCGATGAGCAGTTCTTC. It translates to CASSPYNSDEQFF.

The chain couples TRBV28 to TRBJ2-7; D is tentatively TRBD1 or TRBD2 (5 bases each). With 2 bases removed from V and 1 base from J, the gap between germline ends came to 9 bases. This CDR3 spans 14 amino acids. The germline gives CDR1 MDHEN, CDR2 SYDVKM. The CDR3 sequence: CASSLPGTSYEQYF. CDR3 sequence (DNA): TGTGCCAGCAGTTTACCCGGGACGTCCTACGAGCAGTACTTC.